This T cell receptor beta chain is from a study of identical twins. Comments on this clonotype: What it recognizes is unknown.

Germline CDR1 LGHNT, CDR2 FRNRAP. The V and J ends lost 0 bases and 7 bases respectively, with 4 bases between them. CDR3 size: 12 residues. Broader study findings: Researchers caution that invariant MAIT and iNKT cells could partly confound zero-insertion analyses.

TCRdb passed the 5' RACE reads through MiXCR, listing each CDR3 protein once. This table has about 720,000 distinct CDR3 sequences, 18% appearing once. These data also formed part of another study, on T cells expressing NK-cell markers. As that study records: According to the study, TCR beta repertoires originated from sorted CD3+CD56+NKG2C+, CD3+CD56+NKG2C- and CD3+CD56-NKG2C+ T cells. One observes that, in a few donors, these clonotypes were also the leading ones within the CD3+CD56-NKG2C+ fraction.

This sequence originates from a woman younger than 35 in good health. This chain joins TRBV12-5 and TRBJ2-1; D gene uncertain. The specimen sequenced was PBMCs. The chain's CDR3 is CASGLVSNEQFF. The CDR3 DNA is TGTGCTAGTGGTTTGGTTTCGAATGAGCAGTTCTTC.